These 19 T cell receptor beta chains originate from one sample sequenced in a study of T cell responses to AZD1222 COVID-19 vaccine. Method: immunoSEQ multiplex PCR; TCRdb's copy keeps in-frame clones and lacks some. The top ten clones hold under 2% of a sample with roughly 170,000 clones, roughly 94% of them seen once. The material was peripheral blood, obtained 28 days after the second AZD1222 dose. These receptor sequences come from an adult who received the AZD1222 COVID-19 vaccine.

The chain is built from TRBV6-1 and TRBJ2-5; TRBD2 is a possible D gene (5 bases). Looked up from germline, CDR1 is MNHNS and CDR2 is SASEGT. V lost 3 bases and J 3 bases, leaving 8 bases between the germline ends. The CDR3 sequence is 13 residues long. The CDR3 reads CASSDSAEETQYF. As DNA, the CDR3 is TGTGCCAGCAGTGATAGCGCAGAAGAGACCCAGTACTTC.

This chain joins TRBV12-5 and TRBJ1-1, with 10 bases matching TRBD1. After removal of 6 bases from V and 1 base from J, the junction contained 8 bases not matched to a gene. This CDR3 is 16 amino acids long. From germline, CDR1 is LGHNT and CDR2 FRNRAP. CDR3 in DNA: TGTGCTAGTGGGGTAGACAGGGGGCCAGGGAACACTGAAGCTTTCTTT. Translating gives CASGVDRGPGNTEAFF.

The chain couples TRBV2 to TRBJ1-4; possibly TRBD1 for D (6 bases). Germline-derived CDR1 and CDR2 are SNHLY and FYNNEI. The CDR3 has 14 residues. Trimming stripped 7 bases from V and 4 bases from J, with 13 bases between. The CDR3: CASTERTVNEKLFF. The CDR3 nucleotides read TGTGCCAGCACCGAAAGGACAGTTAATGAAAAACTGTTTTTT.

V and J are TRBV4-3 and TRBJ1-1; D not certain. Looked up from germline, CDR1 is LGHNA and CDR2 is YSLEER. V shed 0 bases and J shed 2 bases, with 4 bases lying between them. The CDR3 consists of 13 residues. The CDR3 sequence: CASSQDYNTEAFF. Here the CDR3 DNA reads TGCGCCAGCAGCCAAGACTACAACACTGAAGCTTTCTTT.

V usage is TRBV27 and J usage is TRBJ2-7, with D uncertain. Trimming pared 5 bases from V and 2 bases from J, leaving 1 base between. Germline CDR1 reads MNHEY; CDR2 reads SMNVEV (reference sequence). CDR3 length: 10 residues. CDR3 DNA sequence: TGTGCCAGCAGTCCCTACGAGCAGTACTTC. Its protein is CASSPYEQYF.

The chain links TRBV9 to TRBJ2-1; TRBD2 matches 9 bases. CDR1 is SGDLS, CDR2 YYNGEE, per germline. V shed 3 bases and J 9 bases; nucleotides not matched to a gene: 7. The CDR3 spans 14 residues. In DNA, the CDR3 is TGTGCCAGCAGCGCTAGCGGGATCGCTGGTGAGCAGTTCTTC. Protein: CASSASGIAGEQFF.

This chain links TRBV7-2 with TRBJ1-6; no clear D. This CDR3 spans 16 amino acids. The V end was cut by 3 bases, the J end by 5 bases, with 14 bases between. The germline V gene has CDR1 SGHTA and CDR2 FQGNSA. The CDR3 DNA is TGTGCCAGCAGCTTCGCCTCGGGAGGTAATAATTCACCCCTCCACTTT. It is translated as CASSFASGGNNSPLHF.

The chain recombines TRBV7-9 with TRBJ1-1; D is ambiguous. The germline V gene has CDR1 SEHNR and CDR2 FQNEAQ (reference sequence). V gave up 5 bases and J gave up 4 bases, with 11 bases separating them. CDR3 length: 13 amino acids. The CDR3 DNA reads as TGTGCCAGCAGCCCCGGGCACGTCACTGAAGCTTTCTTT. It codes for CASSPGHVTEAFF.

The genes are TRBV7-6 and TRBJ2-3; 7 bases line up with TRBD2. The ends lost 0 bases at V and 5 bases at J; junction bases unmatched: 11. This CDR3 region has 17 residues. CDR1 and CDR2 (germline): SGHVS, FNYEAQ. DNA for the CDR3: TGTGCCAGCAGCTTAGCCTCCAGCGGGATAGGTGGAGATACGCAGTATTTT. Protein sequence: CASSLASSGIGGDTQYF.

The rearrangement joins TRBV5-4 to TRBJ2-3; D unclear. This CDR3 contains 13 residues. Germline CDR1 is SGHNT and CDR2 is YYREEE (reference sequence). Trimming removed 2 bases from V and 10 bases from J, with 14 bases in between. The CDR3 DNA reads as TGTGCCAGCAGCTTAGACACCCTGCGTTCGCAGTATTTT. Translated, it gives CASSLDTLRSQYF.

The rearrangement links TRBV4-1 to TRBJ1-3; 7 bases match TRBD1. Germline V gene sequence: CDR1 MGHRA, CDR2 YSYEKL. The CDR3 contains 15 residues. The V segment lost 2 bases and the J segment 4 bases; nucleotides outside the gene matches: 5. The CDR3 spells CASSQRRQGGNTIYF. For the CDR3, the DNA is TGCGCCAGCAGCCAAAGAAGACAGGGAGGAAACACCATATATTTT.

The V call is TRBV7-8, the J call TRBJ2-5; TRBD1 might be the D (6 bases). Germline CDR1 SGHVS, CDR2 FQNEAQ. The CDR3 covers 13 residues. V lost 5 bases, J lost 5 bases, and 12 bases lay in between. This chain's CDR3 is CASSRTATETQYF. As DNA, the CDR3 is TGTGCCAGCAGCCGGACAGCGACGGAGACCCAGTACTTC. Filled out from reference TRBV7-8 and TRBJ2-5, the complete variable domain reads GAGVSQSPRYKVAKRGQDVALRCDPISGHVSLFWYQQALGQGPEFLTYFQNEAQLDKSGLPSDRFFAERPEGSVSTLKIQRTQQEDSAVYLCASSRTATETQYFGPGTRLLVL.

The chain recombines TRBV18 with TRBJ1-2; the D is unclear. The CDR3 extends over 15 amino acids. Germline V gene data show CDR1 as KGHSH and CDR2 as LQKENI. The V gene lost 3 bases and the J gene lost 8 bases, with 19 bases spanning the gap. CDR3: CASSPLTLSRWGYTF. DNA of the CDR3: TGTGCCAGCTCACCGCTTACCCTATCCCGGTGGGGCTACACCTTC.

This clone was counted a single time. V gene TRBV7-2 combines with J gene TRBJ2-3, with 7 nucleotides matching TRBD2. V dropped 2 bases and J dropped 9; count of bases not matched to a gene: 11. Germline V gene sequence: CDR1 SGHTA, CDR2 FQGNSA. The CDR3 sequence is 15 residues long. DNA of the CDR3: TGTGCCAGCAGCTTAAATGGACTAGTCCCACCGACGCAGTATTTT. Residues: CASSLNGLVPPTQYF.

The V and J genes are TRBV7-9 and TRBJ1-2; no clear D gene. Trimming took off 1 base at V and 3 bases at J, with 18 bases between the two ends. The CDR3 contains 17 residues. The germline V gene has CDR1 SEHNR and CDR2 FQNEAQ (reference sequence). The CDR3 sequence is CASSLVPQTSRDYGYTF. For the CDR3, the DNA is TGTGCCAGCAGCTTAGTCCCTCAGACCTCACGGGACTATGGCTACACCTTC.

This chain connects TRBV19 to TRBJ2-3; 11 nucleotides line up with TRBD2. The length of the CDR3 is 15 residues. Germline V lookup: CDR1 LNHDA, CDR2 SQIVND (reference sequence). V shed 8 bases, J shed 8 bases, and the junction held 12 bases outside the gene matches. The CDR3 DNA sequence: TGTGCCAGTTTGGGGCTAGCGGGAGGTGAGGGTACGCAGTATTTT. Its translation: CASLGLAGGEGTQYF.

Note on this clone: Other nucleotide sequences from this sample produce the same CDR3. This chain joins TRBV4-3 and TRBJ1-2, with 8 nucleotides matching TRBD1. CDR1 is LGHNA, CDR2 YSLEER, per germline. V gave up 4 bases and J gave up 2 bases; unmatched junction bases: 3. The CDR3 sequence is 14 residues long. Here the CDR3 reads CASSPGTGNYGYTF. CDR3 DNA: TGCGCCAGCAGCCCCGGGACAGGAAACTATGGCTACACCTTC.

The chain employs TRBV2 and TRBJ2-5, with D possibly matching TRBD2 (6 bases). Germline V gene sequence: CDR1 SNHLY, CDR2 FYNNEI. Trimming shortened V by 7 bases and J by 4 bases, and 22 bases separated the two germline ends. The CDR3 covers 16 residues. The CDR3 spells CASKWTGVLAGETQYF. As DNA, the CDR3 is TGTGCCAGCAAGTGGACGGGAGTCCTGGCGGGAGAGACCCAGTACTTC.

This clone was detected only once. J is TRBJ1-1 and V is TRBV27, with 8 bases lining up with TRBD1. This CDR3 region has 13 residues. V lost 10 bases to trimming and J lost 5 bases; unmatched junction nucleotides: 9. The germline V gene has CDR1 MNHEY and CDR2 SMNVEV (reference sequence). The CDR3 nucleotides read TGTGCCACCAAACAGGGGGAGGGAACTGAAGCTTTCTTT. Its translation: CATKQGEGTEAFF.